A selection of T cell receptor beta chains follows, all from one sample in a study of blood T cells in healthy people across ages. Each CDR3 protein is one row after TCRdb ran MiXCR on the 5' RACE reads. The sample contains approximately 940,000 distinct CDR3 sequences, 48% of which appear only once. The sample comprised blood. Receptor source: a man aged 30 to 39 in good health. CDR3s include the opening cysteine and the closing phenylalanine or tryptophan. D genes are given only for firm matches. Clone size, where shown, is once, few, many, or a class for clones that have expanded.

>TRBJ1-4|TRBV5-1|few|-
TGCGCCAGCAGCTTGAGGACGGCGGGACATATAGGGGAAAAACTGTTTTTT
CASSLRTAGHIGEKLFF
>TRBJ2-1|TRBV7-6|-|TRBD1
TGTGCCAGCAGCTCTCCGGGACAGGGGGTTAATGAGCAGTTCTTC
CASSSPGQGVNEQFF
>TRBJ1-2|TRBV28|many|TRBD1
TGTGCCAGCGGGGACAGAAACTATGGCTACACCTTC
CASGDRNYGYTF
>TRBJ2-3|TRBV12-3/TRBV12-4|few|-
TGTGCCAGCGCATGGGGCAGAGATACGCAGTATTTT
CASAWGRDTQYF
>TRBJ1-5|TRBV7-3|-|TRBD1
TGTGCCAGCAGCTTAAAACAGGGGACTCAGCCCCAGCATTTT
CASSLKQGTQPQHF
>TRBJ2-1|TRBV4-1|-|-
TGCGCCAGCAGCCAAGAAACTTATGGGGGGTCCTACAATGAGCAGTTCTTC
CASSQETYGGSYNEQFF
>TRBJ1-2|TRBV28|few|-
TGTGCCAGCAGCGGGGACGGGACCCCAGCGGGCTACACCTTC
CASSGDGTPAGYTF
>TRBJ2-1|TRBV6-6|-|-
TGTGCCAGCAGCCCCCAGGGTTCACAGTTCTTC
CASSPQGSQFF
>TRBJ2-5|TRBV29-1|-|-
TGCAGCGTGGTGGTGTACGGGAGTTCCAATGAGCAGTACTTC
CSVVVYGSSNEQYF
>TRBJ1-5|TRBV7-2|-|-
TGTGCCAGCAGCGTCGGCCCGTATAGCAATCAGTCCCAGCATTTT
CASSVGPYSNQSQHF